Listed below are T cell receptor beta chains from one sample, sequenced in a study of T cell responses to AZD1222 COVID-19 vaccine. Sequencing used immunoSEQ multiplex PCR; TCRdb keeps in-frame clones, though not all of them. The sample carries about 150,000 clones, approximately 91% recorded once. This sample comprised peripheral blood, obtained 28 days after the second AZD1222 dose. These receptors originate from an adult who received the AZD1222 COVID-19 vaccine. Both conserved end residues are part of each CDR3. D genes are given only for firm matches. Clone size is stated in some rows and not others, as once, few, many or a class when expanded.

D	V	J	size	DNA	CDR3
NA	TRBV28	TRBJ2-2	NA	TGTGCCAGCAGTTTACCCTCAACCGGGGAGCTGTTTTTT	CASSLPSTGELFF
NA	TRBV7-9	TRBJ2-6	NA	TGTGCCAGCAGCGAACATCCGGGGGCTGGGGCCAACGTCCTGACTTTC	CASSEHPGAGANVLTF
NA	TRBV5-1	TRBJ1-2	NA	TGCGCCAGCAGCTTGGACGGGCCCGTGCTGGGGGGTGGCTACACCTTC	CASSLDGPVLGGGYTF
TRBD1	TRBV5-8	TRBJ1-1	NA	TGTGCCAGCAGCCCACAGGGGTTGGGCACTGAAGCTTTCTTT	CASSPQGLGTEAFF
TRBD1	TRBV7-2	TRBJ1-2	NA	TGTGCCAGCAGCTCGGACAGGAAGGCTAACTATGGCTACACCTTC	CASSSDRKANYGYTF
NA	TRBV7-9	TRBJ1-1	NA	TGTGCCAGCAGCTTCGGGAACACTGAAGCTTTCTTT	CASSFGNTEAFF
NA	TRBV10-3	TRBJ1-3	NA	TGTGCCACCGGACGGGGCGGAAACACCATATATTTT	CATGRGGNTIYF
NA	TRBV2	TRBJ2-1	NA	TGTGCCAGCAGTGCTACAAGATCCTACAATGAGCAGTTCTTC	CASSATRSYNEQFF
NA	TRBV7-6	TRBJ1-3	many	TGTGCCAGCAGCTCAGGCCCGAGAAACACCATATATTTT	CASSSGPRNTIYF
NA	TRBV7-3	TRBJ1-3	NA	TGTGCCAGCAGCTTAACAGGGGGGAATGTCGCAAACACCATATATTTT	CASSLTGGNVANTIYF
NA	TRBV5-1	TRBJ2-1	NA	TGCGCCAGCAGCTTCGGCAGGGGCATATACAATGAGCAGTTCTTC	CASSFGRGIYNEQFF
NA	TRBV27	TRBJ2-1	NA	TGTGCCAGCAGTTTATCCGGGGTAAGCTACAATGAGCAGTTCTTC	CASSLSGVSYNEQFF
NA	TRBV7-2	TRBJ1-3	NA	TGTGCCAGCAGCTTCGCCCACAGCGTCTCTGGAAACACCATATATTTT	CASSFAHSVSGNTIYF
NA	TRBV25-1	TRBJ1-2	NA	TGTGCCAGCAGTGAATCTTGGCGGGAATCCGGTGGCTACACCTTC	CASSESWRESGGYTF
NA	TRBV30	TRBJ1-1	NA	TGTGCCTGGAGTGTACGACAGCCGAACACTGAAGCTTTCTTT	CAWSVRQPNTEAFF
TRBD2	TRBV7-9	TRBJ2-5	NA	TGTGCCAGCAGCAAACTAGGGGAGGGGACCCAGTACTTC	CASSKLGEGTQYF
TRBD1	TRBV2	TRBJ1-5	NA	TGTGCCAGCACCGGGACAGGGGCGCTGCAGCCCCAGCATTTT	CASTGTGALQPQHF
TRBD1	TRBV4-1	TRBJ2-1	NA	TGCGCCAGCAGCCAAGGCCTCACAGGGGGCCATGGTGAGCAGTTCTTC	CASSQGLTGGHGEQFF
TRBD2	TRBV9	TRBJ2-5	NA	TGTGCCAGCAGCTTCAGCGGGGGGGTTCAAGAGACCCAGTACTTC	CASSFSGGVQETQYF
NA	TRBV27	TRBJ1-5	NA	TGTGCCAGCAGTTTCCGGGGGGCGTTCAATCAGCCCCAGCATTTT	CASSFRGAFNQPQHF
NA	TRBV14	TRBJ2-7	NA	TGTGCCAGCAGCCAAGGTGACAGGTGGGGTTTCTACGAGCAGTACTTC	CASSQGDRWGFYEQYF
NA	TRBV12-3/TRBV12-4	TRBJ1-6	NA	TGTGCCAGCAGGACCACTAAATCACCCCTCCACTTT	CASRTTKSPLHF
NA	TRBV25-1	TRBJ2-1	few	TGTGCCAGCAGTGACTTGGGGGGAATTTACAATGAGCAGTTCTTC	CASSDLGGIYNEQFF
NA	TRBV19	TRBJ1-3	NA	TGTGCCAGCTCGAGGACTGGAAACACCATATATTTT	CASSRTGNTIYF
TRBD2	TRBV11-2	TRBJ2-4	NA	TGTGCCAGCAGCTTAGGCGGGGGGCGGTATCAGTACTTC	CASSLGGGRYQYF
NA	TRBV4-2	TRBJ1-4	NA	TGTGCCAGCAGCCTCGGACAACTACAACCTGGGGATGAAAAACTGTTTTTT	CASSLGQLQPGDEKLFF
TRBD1	TRBV6-5	TRBJ2-5	NA	TGTGCCAGCTCCAGGGACAGACAAGAGACCCAGTACTTC	CASSRDRQETQYF
NA	TRBV15	TRBJ1-1	once	TGTGCCACCAGCAAACCCCTAAACACTGAAGCTTTCTTT	CATSKPLNTEAFF
NA	TRBV11-2	TRBJ2-7	NA	TGTGCCAGCAGCTTATCACCTTCCATTACAGCCTCCTTCTTC	CASSLSPSITASFF
NA	TRBV15	TRBJ1-1	NA	TGTGCCACCAGCGGGGGACAAAACACTGAAGCTTTCTTT	CATSGGQNTEAFF
NA	TRBV6-2/TRBV6-3	TRBJ2-6	NA	TGTGCCAGCAGTTATGCCTCTGGGGCCAACGTCCTGACTTTC	CASSYASGANVLTF
NA	TRBV24-1	TRBJ1-2	NA	TGTGCCACCAGTGAGGGTTGGGGGTATGGCTACACCTTC	CATSEGWGYGYTF
TRBD1	TRBV5-1	TRBJ2-5	NA	TGCGCCAGCAGCCTACTATCGACAGGGGAAGAGACCCAGTACTTC	CASSLLSTGEETQYF
NA	TRBV11-2	TRBJ2-1	NA	TGTGCCAGCAGCTTAGACCAGGGTTCCTACAATGAGCAGTTCTTC	CASSLDQGSYNEQFF
TRBD2	TRBV9	TRBJ2-1	NA	TGTGCCAGCCGGCGGGGGGGATCGAATGAGCAGTTCTTC	CASRRGGSNEQFF
NA	TRBV12-2	TRBJ2-1	NA	TGTGCAAGTCGCCCGGACGAGGTGAATGAGCAGTTCTTC	CASRPDEVNEQFF
NA	TRBV25-1	TRBJ1-4	NA	TGTGCCATTCGACAAACCGGGAATGAAAAACTGTTTTTT	CAIRQTGNEKLFF
NA	TRBV4-1	TRBJ2-1	NA	TGCGCCAGCAGCCAGCCATCAGGGGATCCTAAAACCCTTCATGTTATCTACAATGAGCAGTTCTTC	CASSQPSGDPKTLHVIYNEQFF
NA	TRBV11-3	TRBJ2-2	NA	TGTGCCAGCAGCTTAAACTGGAACACCGGGGAGCTGTTTTTT	CASSLNWNTGELFF
TRBD1	TRBV2	TRBJ1-1	NA	TGTGCCAGCAGACAGGGGGCGACGGGAGGCACTGAAGCTTTCTTT	CASRQGATGGTEAFF
TRBD2	TRBV19	TRBJ2-7	NA	TGTGCCAGTAGTGGTCGTGGAGCGGGAGCGCAGTACTTC	CASSGRGAGAQYF
NA	TRBV6-1	TRBJ1-2	NA	TGTGCCAGCAGTGAAGCGATAGGGTCTCTCGGAAACTATGGCTACACCTTC	CASSEAIGSLGNYGYTF
NA	TRBV24-1	TRBJ2-1	NA	TGTGCCACCAGTGATTCTGGCGGAGAGCAGTTCTTC	CATSDSGGEQFF
NA	TRBV7-8	TRBJ2-7	once	TGTGCCAGCAGCTTAGAGTCGCCGGGGGGCGCAATCCCCTACGAGCAGTACTTC	CASSLESPGGAIPYEQYF
NA	TRBV5-5	TRBJ1-5	NA	TGTGCCAGCAGCTTGGCCTCGGGGCAGCCCCAGCATTTT	CASSLASGQPQHF
NA	TRBV10-1	TRBJ1-1	once	TGCGCCAGCCAAGGCGGGTTACACACTGAAGCTTTCTTT	CASQGGLHTEAFF
NA	TRBV7-2	TRBJ2-5	NA	TGTGCCAGCAGCTCCTCCCTAACGGGGTACCAAGAGACCCAGTACTTC	CASSSSLTGYQETQYF
NA	TRBV19	TRBJ1-6	NA	TGTGCCAGTAGCCCGAGGTTGAGGGCCAGGAGCTCCTATAATTCACCCCTCCACTTT	CASSPRLRARSSYNSPLHF
NA	TRBV9	TRBJ1-1	NA	TGTGCCAGCAGCGTAGTCTCACAGATGAACACTGAAGCTTTCTTT	CASSVVSQMNTEAFF
TRBD1	TRBV7-2	TRBJ2-7	NA	TGTGCCAGCAGCTTAGCGCCAGGGGGCGAGCAGTACTTC	CASSLAPGGEQYF
TRBD1	TRBV6-5	TRBJ1-6	NA	TGTGTAACCAGCAATACAGGGGCTTCACCCCTCCACTTT	CVTSNTGASPLHF
NA	TRBV30	TRBJ1-1	NA	TGTGCCTGGAGTGTACTGGGAAACACTGAAGCTTTCTTT	CAWSVLGNTEAFF